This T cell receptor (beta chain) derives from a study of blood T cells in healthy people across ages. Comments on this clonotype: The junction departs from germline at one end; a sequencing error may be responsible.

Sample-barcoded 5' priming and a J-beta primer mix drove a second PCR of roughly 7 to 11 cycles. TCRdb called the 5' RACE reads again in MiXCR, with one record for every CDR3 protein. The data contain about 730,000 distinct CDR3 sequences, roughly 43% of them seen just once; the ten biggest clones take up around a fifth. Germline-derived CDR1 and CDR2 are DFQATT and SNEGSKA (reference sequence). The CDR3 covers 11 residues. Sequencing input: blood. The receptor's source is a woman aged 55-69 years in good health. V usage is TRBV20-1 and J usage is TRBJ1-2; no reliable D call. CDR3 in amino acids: CSASSNCGYTF. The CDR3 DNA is TGCAGTGCTAGTTCTAACTGTGGCTACACCTTC.